What follows are 15 T cell receptor beta chains derived from one specimen sequenced in a study of T cell responses to AZD1222 COVID-19 vaccine. Produced via immunoSEQ multiplex PCR; TCRdb's table is partial and in-frame only. Found here are around 80,000 clones, roughly four fifths of them singletons; the top ten hold 1.3%. The sample was peripheral blood, taken 28 days after the second AZD1222 dose. The receptors were sampled from an adult who received the AZD1222 COVID-19 vaccine.

The genes are TRBV5-5 and TRBJ1-6; TRBD1 aligns across 8 bases. Germline V gives CDR1 SGHKS, CDR2 YYEKEE (reference sequence). There are 16 residues in the CDR3. V dropped 4 bases and J dropped 10; count of bases not matched to a gene: 13. CDR3 sequence reads: CASSPSGGDPESPLHF. DNA of the CDR3: TGTGCCAGCAGCCCCTCAGGGGGCGACCCGGAGTCACCCCTCCACTTT.

The gene calls are TRBV9 and TRBJ1-2, with D uncertain. CDR3 length equals 14 residues. Germline CDR1 is SGDLS and CDR2 is YYNGEE. V was cut by 3 bases and J by 2 bases, with 11 bases left in between. Here the CDR3 reads CASSAGSGNYGYTF. CDR3 coding DNA: TGTGCCAGCAGCGCTGGGTCTGGGAACTATGGCTACACCTTC.

This chain connects TRBV2 to TRBJ1-6; no firm D call. CDR3 length: 15 amino acids. V lost 5 bases to trimming and J lost 8 bases, with 16 bases between them. The germline gives CDR1 SNHLY, CDR2 FYNNEI. The CDR3 reads CASSNDAGMHSPLHF. Written as DNA, the CDR3 is TGTGCCAGCAGTAACGACGCGGGGATGCATTCACCCCTCCACTTT.

This chain connects TRBV19 to TRBJ2-1; D is unclear. The CDR3 consists of 12 residues. Trimming shortened V by 8 bases and J by 4 bases, and 9 bases separated the two germline ends. Per germline, CDR1 LNHDA and CDR2 SQIVND (reference sequence). The CDR3 DNA reads TGTGCCAGTTCTTTCCGGTACAATGAGCAGTTCTTC. Translation gives CASSFRYNEQFF.

The J gene is TRBJ2-5, the V gene TRBV28; TRBD1 aligns across 7 bases. The CDR3 has 14 amino acids. Germline V gene sequence: CDR1 MDHEN, CDR2 SYDVKM. J was trimmed by 2 bases and V by 5 bases; bases with no gene match: 5. The CDR3 loop reads CASSTPGQQETQYF. The CDR3 region has the DNA TGTGCCAGCAGTACCCCGGGACAGCAAGAGACCCAGTACTTC.

The gene calls are TRBV2 and TRBJ1-1; no clear D. V was shortened by 7 bases and J by 4 bases, with 16 bases between the two germline ends. The germline CDR1 and CDR2 sequences are SNHLY and FYNNEI. This CDR3 comprises 14 residues. CDR3 bases: TGTGCCAGCATTCCCAGGAGGCTGGCCACTGAAGCTTTCTTT. It yields the protein CASIPRRLATEAFF.

The gene calls are TRBV7-3 and TRBJ2-1; 13 bases map to TRBD2. The germline gives CDR1 SGHTA, CDR2 FQGTGA. The CDR3 is 15 amino acids. V lost 4 bases and J lost 7; bases outside the gene matches: 4. CDR3 in DNA: TGTGCCAGCAGCTCACTAGCGGGAGGGAAAAATGAGCAGTTCTTC. As protein: CASSSLAGGKNEQFF.

The V call is TRBV6-2 or TRBV6-3, the J call TRBJ2-5; 14 positions match TRBD2. The CDR3 runs 16 residues. J was trimmed by 5 bases and V by 4 bases; bases with no gene match: 6. Germline CDR1 MNHEY, CDR2 SVGEGT. The DNA for the CDR3 is TGTGCCAGCAGTTGGGGACTAGCGGGAGTTGGGGAGACCCAGTACTTC. Residues: CASSWGLAGVGETQYF.

The chain combines TRBV29-1 with TRBJ2-1; D may be TRBD2 (5 bases). The CDR3 has 13 amino acids. V was cut by 6 bases and J by 1 base, with 10 bases left in between. CDR1 and CDR2 (germline): SQVTM, ANQGSEA. CDR3 region: CSVLAGSYNEQFF. In DNA form, the CDR3 reads TGCAGCGTGCTAGCAGGATCCTACAATGAGCAGTTCTTC.

J is TRBJ2-4 and V is TRBV5-4; 8 bases agree with TRBD1. CDR1 and CDR2 from the germline V gene are SGHNT and YYREEE (reference sequence). Germline trimming cut 4 bases from V and 7 bases from J; bases unmatched to any gene: 13. CDR3 length equals 16 residues. The CDR3 loop reads CASSPGTGQGGNIQYF. The DNA of the CDR3 is TGTGCCAGCAGCCCCGGGACAGGCCAGGGGGGCAACATTCAGTACTTC.

The V and J genes are TRBV25-1 and TRBJ1-5; D is unresolved. Germline CDR1 reads MGHDK; CDR2 reads SYGVNS. This CDR3 comprises 13 residues. Deletions cut 3 bases from V and 0 bases from J, with 3 bases between. This CDR3 reads CASSDFSNQPQHF. The CDR3 DNA is TGTGCCAGCAGTGACTTTAGCAATCAGCCCCAGCATTTT.

V gene TRBV30 combines with J gene TRBJ1-1, with a possible D match to TRBD1 (6 bases). The V and J ends lost 7 bases and 3 bases respectively, with 15 bases between them. The CDR3 totals 13 residues. The V gene's germline CDR1 is GTSNPN and CDR2 SVGIG (reference sequence). The chain's CDR3 is CASRGNGDTEAFF. The CDR3 DNA sequence: TGTGCCTCTAGGGGGAATGGGGACACTGAAGCTTTCTTT.

This clone was recorded a few times. The chain joins TRBV3-1 (or the pseudogene TRBV3-2) to TRBJ1-1; D unclear. The CDR3 covers 18 residues. Trimming pared 4 bases from V and 4 bases from J, leaving 25 bases between. Germline CDR1 LGHDT, CDR2 YNNKEL (reference sequence). CDR3 sequence: CASSLDSSPGVLGTEAFF. CDR3 DNA: TGTGCCAGCAGCCTTGACTCATCGCCAGGCGTTTTGGGCACTGAAGCTTTCTTT.

This chain joins TRBV3-1 (or the pseudogene TRBV3-2) and TRBJ2-2; D might be TRBD1 or TRBD2, each matching 5 bases. V lost 1 base, J lost 3 bases, and 15 bases lay in between. Per the germline V gene, CDR1 is LGHDT and CDR2 is YNNKEL (reference sequence). This CDR3 is built from 17 residues. CDR3 sequence: CASSQAPGPPYTGELFF. The CDR3 bases are TGTGCCAGCAGCCAAGCGCCGGGGCCACCGTACACCGGGGAGCTGTTTTTT.

The J gene is TRBJ1-1, the V gene TRBV4-3, with TRBD1 as a possible D gene (5 bases). V was clipped by 4 bases and J by 3 bases, with 12 bases between them. From germline, CDR1 is LGHNA and CDR2 YSLEER. The length of the CDR3 is 14 residues. CDR3 coding DNA: TGCGCCAGCAGCCCGGGACGGGCTGACACTGAAGCTTTCTTT. Amino acids: CASSPGRADTEAFF.